The rows below give T cell receptor beta chains drawn from one sample of a study of OX40 agonist ivuxolimab in advanced cancers. The data were produced by immunoSEQ multiplex PCR, yet TCRdb's version contains in-frame clones alone and is incomplete. The table includes approximately 44,000 clones, about 80% detected once. Sequenced here: CD4+ or CD8+ T cells sorted from blood, sampled in a trial of the OX40 agonist ivuxolimab. The receptors come from an adult with an advanced solid tumor such as melanoma, head and neck, liver or kidney cancer. Both conserved end residues are part of each CDR3. Clone size appears in some rows only: once, few, many, or a class for an expanded clone.

CDR3 protein | clone size | V gene
CASSDGGAGETQYF | NA | TRBV2
CASSGGLNTEAFF | medium-sized | TRBV27
CASARGNEKLFF | once | TRBV9
CASMVSGTYEQYF | NA | TRBV6-5
CASSQLWDQPQHF | once | TRBV5-5
CASSPRATNEKLFF | NA | TRBV6-6
CASSTRLVSNEQFF | NA | TRBV11-2
CAISEGGSTQETQYF | NA | TRBV10-3
CASSLASGSADTQYF | few | TRBV5-1
CASSTGARAEAFF | NA | TRBV5-1
CASKSGETQYF | few | TRBV21-1
CASSLDRVGVMNTEAFF | NA | TRBV5-4
CAWSSSVNEKLFF | NA | TRBV30
CASSYSGAIYEQYF | NA | TRBV6-6
CASSPGTYYEQYF | NA | TRBV28
CASSLRTGYYGYTF | NA | TRBV28
CASSWDRESSGNTIYF | NA | TRBV28
CAISGRGNTEAFF | NA | TRBV10-3
CASSPITDTQYF | NA | TRBV7-6
CASSSHEGDNQPQHF | NA | TRBV28
CACNRASYNEQFF | NA | TRBV30
CASSPTGQGSNQPQHF | NA | TRBV5-1
CASSLVSAGGISNEQFF | NA | TRBV7-9
CAISPSGLSYEQYF | NA | TRBV10-3
CASSLQQGSYEQYF | NA | TRBV7-2
CASSLATPLSQGGYTF | NA | TRBV7-2
CASSVGRSEKLFF | NA | TRBV10-2
CASSQGGGQAEKLFF | NA | TRBV5-1
CASSPWTGGLYEQYF | NA | TRBV25-1
CASSLEVTGNNEQFF | NA | TRBV5-1